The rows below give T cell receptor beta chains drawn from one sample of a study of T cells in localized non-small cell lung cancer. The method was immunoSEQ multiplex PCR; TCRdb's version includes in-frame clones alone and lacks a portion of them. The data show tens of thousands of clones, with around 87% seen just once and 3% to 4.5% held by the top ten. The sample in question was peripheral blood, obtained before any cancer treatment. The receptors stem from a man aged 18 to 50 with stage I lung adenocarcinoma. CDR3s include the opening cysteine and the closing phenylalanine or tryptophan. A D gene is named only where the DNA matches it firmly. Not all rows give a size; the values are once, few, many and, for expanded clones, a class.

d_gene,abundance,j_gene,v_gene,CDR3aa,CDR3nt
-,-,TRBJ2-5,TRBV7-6,CASRPGLQETQYF,TGTGCCAGCAGACCGGGACTCCAAGAGACCCAGTACTTC
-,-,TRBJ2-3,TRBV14,CASSPTVTSTDTQYF,TGTGCCAGCAGCCCGACGGTCACTAGCACAGATACGCAGTATTTT
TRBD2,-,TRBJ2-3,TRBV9,CASSVAYSGSTDTQYF,TGTGCCAGCAGCGTAGCTTATAGCGGGAGCACAGATACGCAGTATTTT
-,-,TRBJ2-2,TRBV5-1,CASSLRFTGELFF,TGCGCCAGCAGCTTGCGCTTCACCGGGGAGCTGTTTTTT
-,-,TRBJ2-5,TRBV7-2,CASSLMAGQETQYF,TGTGCCAGCAGCTTAATGGCAGGGCAAGAGACCCAGTACTTC
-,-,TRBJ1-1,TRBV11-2,CASSQTQGTEAFF,TGTGCCAGCAGCCAAACTCAGGGAACTGAAGCTTTCTTT
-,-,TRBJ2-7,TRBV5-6,CASSAETGFGEQYF,TGTGCCAGCAGCGCAGAGACGGGATTCGGCGAGCAGTACTTC
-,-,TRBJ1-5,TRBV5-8,CASSSGLDQPQHF,TGTGCCAGCAGCTCCGGGCTGGATCAGCCCCAGCATTTT
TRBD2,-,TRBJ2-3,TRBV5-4,CASSAPGLAGTQYF,TGTGCCAGCAGCGCGCCCGGACTAGCGGGTACGCAGTATTTT
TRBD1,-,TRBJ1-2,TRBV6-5,CASSSVTGLGYTF,TGTGCCAGCAGTTCGGTGACAGGGCTTGGCTACACCTTC
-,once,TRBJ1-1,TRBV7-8,CASSLSQGVNTEAFF,TGTGCCAGCAGCTTATCCCAGGGAGTGAACACTGAAGCTTTCTTT
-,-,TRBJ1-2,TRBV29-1,CSVPDRVKIYGYTF,TGCAGCGTTCCTGACAGAGTCAAAATATATGGCTACACCTTC
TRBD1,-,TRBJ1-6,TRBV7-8,CASSLSAGGTGSNSPLHF,TGTGCCAGCAGCCTAAGCGCGGGTGGGACAGGGTCCAATTCACCCCTCCACTTT
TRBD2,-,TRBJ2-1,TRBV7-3,CASSLSLGRDEQFF,TGTGCCAGCAGCTTATCCCTCGGGAGGGATGAGCAGTTCTTC
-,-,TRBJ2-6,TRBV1,CTSREQSRANVLTF,TGCACCAGCAGAGAGCAAAGTCGGGCCAACGTCCTGACTTTC
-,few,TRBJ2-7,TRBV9,CASSVADSYEQYF,TGTGCCAGCAGCGTAGCTGATTCCTACGAGCAGTACTTC
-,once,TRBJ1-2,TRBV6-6,CASSPVGGINYGYTF,TGTGCCAGCAGCCCGGTTGGGGGGATCAACTATGGCTACACCTTC
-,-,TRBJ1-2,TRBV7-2,CASSSTANYGYTF,TGTGCCAGCAGCTCTACAGCTAACTATGGCTACACCTTC
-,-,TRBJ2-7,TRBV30,CAWGTGTASYEQYF,TGTGCCTGGGGTACCGGGACTGCGTCCTACGAGCAGTACTTC
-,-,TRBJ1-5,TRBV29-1,CSVPGNQPQHF,TGCAGCGTTCCCGGGAATCAGCCCCAGCATTTT
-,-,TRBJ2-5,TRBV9,CASSVAREETQYF,TGTGCCAGCAGCGTAGCCAGGGAGGAGACCCAGTACTTC
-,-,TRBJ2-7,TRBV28,CASGSHPYEQYF,TGTGCCAGCGGGTCGCACCCCTACGAGCAGTACTTC
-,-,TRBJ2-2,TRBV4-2,CASSQGWELFF,TGTGCCAGCAGCCAAGGTTGGGAGCTGTTTTTT
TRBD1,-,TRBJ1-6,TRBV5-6,CASTWGQGLNSPLHF,TGTGCCAGCACTTGGGGACAGGGATTAAATTCACCCCTCCACTTT
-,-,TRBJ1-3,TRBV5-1,CASSEGNPAGNTIYF,TGCGCCAGCAGCGAGGGCAACCCGGCTGGAAACACCATATATTTT
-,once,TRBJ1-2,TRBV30,CAWATPLSGDYGYTF,TGTGCCTGGGCCACCCCCCTGTCAGGGGACTATGGCTACACCTTC
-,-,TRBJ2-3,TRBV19,CASSIQGGGDTQYF,TGTGCCAGTAGTATACAGGGGGGTGGAGATACGCAGTATTTT
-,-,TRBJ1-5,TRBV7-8,CASSLAAEQPQHF,TGTGCCAGCAGCTTAGCCGCGGAGCAGCCCCAGCATTTT
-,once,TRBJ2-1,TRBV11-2,CASSPDRTLSSYNEQFF,TGTGCCAGCAGCCCCGACAGAACCCTTAGCTCCTACAATGAGCAGTTCTTC
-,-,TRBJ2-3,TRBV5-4,CASREEGSLRDTQYF,TGTGCCAGCAGGGAGGAGGGGAGTTTACGGGATACGCAGTATTTT
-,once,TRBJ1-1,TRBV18,CASSSNSGTSNTEAFF,TGTGCCAGCTCCTCGAACTCAGGAACTTCGAACACTGAAGCTTTCTTT
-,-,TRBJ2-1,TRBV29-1,CSVVGGMNLYNEQFF,TGCAGCGTTGTGGGCGGCATGAACTTATACAATGAGCAGTTCTTC
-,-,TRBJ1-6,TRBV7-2,CASSLVGAGNSPLHF,TGTGCCAGCAGCTTAGTCGGGGCCGGCAATTCACCCCTCCACTTT
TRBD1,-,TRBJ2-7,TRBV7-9,CASSPRQGYEQYF,TGTGCCAGCAGCCCTAGACAGGGCTACGAGCAGTACTTC
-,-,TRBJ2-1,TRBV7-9,CASGRSDEQFF,TGTGCCAGCGGCCGGTCTGATGAGCAGTTCTTC
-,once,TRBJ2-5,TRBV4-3,CASSQENRPFETQYF,TGCGCCAGCAGCCAAGAAAACAGGCCGTTTGAGACCCAGTACTTC
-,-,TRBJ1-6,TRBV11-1,CASSLSTDSPLHF,TGTGCCAGCAGCTTATCTACAGACTCACCCCTCCACTTT
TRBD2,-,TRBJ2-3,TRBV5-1,CASSALAGGGDTQYF,TGCGCCAGCAGCGCCCTAGCGGGGGGAGGAGATACGCAGTATTTT
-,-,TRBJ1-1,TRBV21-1,CASSKRDEVRTEAFF,TGTGCCAGCAGCAAAAGGGATGAGGTTCGGACTGAAGCTTTCTTT
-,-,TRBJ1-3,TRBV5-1,CASSLGVGDSGNTIYF,TGCGCCAGCAGCTTGGGGGTAGGCGACTCTGGAAACACCATATATTTT
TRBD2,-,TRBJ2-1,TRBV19,CASILLGHGTSGGAAEQFF,TGTGCCAGTATTCTCTTGGGCCATGGGACTAGCGGGGGGGCCGCTGAGCAGTTCTTC
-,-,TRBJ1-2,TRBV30,CAWSVPGQPYGYTF,TGTGCCTGGAGTGTACCGGGGCAACCTTATGGCTACACCTTC
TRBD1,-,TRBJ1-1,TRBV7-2,CASSLRRMAGQENTEAFF,TGTGCCAGCAGCTTAAGGCGAATGGCGGGACAGGAGAACACTGAAGCTTTCTTT
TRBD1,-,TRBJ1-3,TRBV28,CASSRQGARGNTIYF,TGTGCCAGCAGCAGACAGGGGGCGCGGGGAAACACCATATATTTT
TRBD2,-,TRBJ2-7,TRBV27,CASSQPGLAGYEQYF,TGTGCCAGCAGTCAACCGGGACTAGCAGGTTACGAGCAGTACTTC
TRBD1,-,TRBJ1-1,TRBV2,CANSRDSDTEAFF,TGTGCCAATAGCCGGGACAGTGACACTGAAGCTTTCTTT
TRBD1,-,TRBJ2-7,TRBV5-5,CASSSQGYGYEQYF,TGTGCCAGCAGCTCACAGGGGTATGGTTACGAGCAGTACTTC
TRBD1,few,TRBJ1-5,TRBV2,CASRDRENQPQHF,TGTGCCAGCAGGGACAGGGAGAATCAGCCCCAGCATTTT